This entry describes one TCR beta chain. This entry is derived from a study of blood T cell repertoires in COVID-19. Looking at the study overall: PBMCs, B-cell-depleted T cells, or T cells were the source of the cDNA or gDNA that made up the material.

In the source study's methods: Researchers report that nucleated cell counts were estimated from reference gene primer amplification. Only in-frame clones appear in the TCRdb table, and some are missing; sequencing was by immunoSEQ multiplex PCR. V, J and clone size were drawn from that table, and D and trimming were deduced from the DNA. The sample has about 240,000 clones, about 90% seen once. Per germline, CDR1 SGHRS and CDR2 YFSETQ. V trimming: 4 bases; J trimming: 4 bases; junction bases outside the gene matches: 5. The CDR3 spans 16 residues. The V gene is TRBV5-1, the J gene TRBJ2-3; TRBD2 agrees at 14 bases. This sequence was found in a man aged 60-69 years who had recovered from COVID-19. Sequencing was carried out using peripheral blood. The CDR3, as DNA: TGCGCCAGCAGCATAACGACTAGCGGGGGGGCAGATACGCAGTATTTT. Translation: CASSITTSGGADTQYF.